The 21 T cell receptor beta chains given below trace back to one sample, sequenced in a study of T cells after yellow fever vaccination. One entry per CDR3 protein, called by TCRdb with MiXCR from the 5' RACE reads. In the table there are some 550,000 distinct CDR3 sequences, 15% to 20% of which are singletons. The sequenced sample was PBMCs, obtained 15 days after the yellow fever booster vaccination. The receptor source for this set is a man aged 25 to 40 who received the YFV17D yellow fever vaccine.

The chain employs TRBV20-1 and TRBJ1-1; D ambiguous. Looked up from germline, CDR1 is DFQATT and CDR2 is SNEGSKA (reference sequence). The CDR3 has 12 amino acids. Trimming shortened V by 8 bases and J by 1 base, and 11 bases separated the two germline ends. The chain's CDR3 is CSLGGGNTEAFF. Written as DNA, the CDR3 is TGCAGTCTGGGAGGTGGGAACACTGAAGCTTTCTTT.

The chain combines TRBV4-2 with TRBJ2-7, with 7 nucleotides matching TRBD2. The CDR3 is 16 residues long. Germline CDR1 reads LGHNA; CDR2 reads YNFKEQ. With 0 bases clipped from V and 1 base from J, the junction kept 6 bases outside the gene matches. In DNA form, the CDR3 reads TGTGCCAGCAGCCAAGATCCCCAGCGGGGTTCCTACGAGCAGTACTTC. This gives the protein CASSQDPQRGSYEQYF.

This rearrangement joins TRBV20-1 to TRBJ1-6; D is unresolved. V gave up 0 bases and J gave up 9 bases, with 15 bases separating them. The CDR3 sequence is 15 residues long. The germline gives CDR1 DFQATT, CDR2 SNEGSKA (reference sequence). The CDR3 is CSARDPGSVGSPLHF. Here the CDR3 DNA reads TGCAGTGCTAGAGATCCGGGGTCTGTGGGTTCACCCCTCCACTTT.

In this sample, this clonotype turned up a few times. The CDR3 nucleotides read TGTGCCAGCTCGGGGACAGCCTCTTCGGCCTCCTACGAGCAGTACTTC. It codes for CASSGTASSASYEQYF. The chain links TRBV14 to TRBJ2-7, with 7 bases fitting TRBD1. CDR1 and CDR2 (germline): SGHDN, FVKESK. V gave up 8 bases and J gave up 0 bases; unmatched junction bases: 13. There are 16 residues in the CDR3.

This clonotype was picked up a small number of times. CDR3 sequence (DNA): TGTGCCAGCAGGATTGGGGTAAACACTGAAGCTTTCTTT. This translates into CASRIGVNTEAFF. This chain links TRBV28 with TRBJ1-1, with no clear D. Trimming took off 6 bases at V and 2 bases at J, with 10 bases between the two ends. CDR1 is MDHEN, CDR2 SYDVKM, per germline. The CDR3 loop spans 13 amino acids.

The chain uses TRBV7-2 and TRBJ2-7, with D possibly matching TRBD2 (6 bases). The CDR3 contains 14 residues. Germline CDR1 SGHTA, CDR2 FQGNSA. The V and J ends lost 5 bases and 1 base respectively, with 12 bases between them. CDR3 amino acids: CASSNRDWSYEQYF. Here the CDR3 DNA reads TGTGCCAGCAGCAACCGGGACTGGTCCTACGAGCAGTACTTC. Full variable domain (missing parts from reference TRBV7-2 and TRBJ2-7): GAGVSQSPSNKVTEKGKDVELRCDPISGHTALYWYRQSLGQGLEFLIYFQGNSAPDKSGLPSDRFSAERTGGSVSTLTIQRTQQEDSAVYLCASSNRDWSYEQYFGPGTRLTVT.

The rearrangement uses TRBV6-2 or TRBV6-3 and TRBJ2-2, with TRBD2 identical over 14 bases. This CDR3 contains 15 residues. J lost 6 bases, V lost 7 bases, and 4 bases had no gene match. The germline V gene encodes CDR1 MNHEY and CDR2 SVGEGT. The CDR3 loop is CASTGTSGSPGELFF. As DNA, the CDR3 is TGTGCCAGCACCGGGACTAGCGGGAGCCCCGGGGAGCTGTTTTTT.

This clonotype was observed a handful of times. J is TRBJ2-1 and V is TRBV4-3, with D maybe TRBD2 (5 bases). Between the trimmed V and J ends, which lost 1 base and 0 bases, there was a span of 7 bases. Germline CDR1 reads LGHNA; CDR2 reads YSLEER. The CDR3 has 15 amino acids. The CDR3 reads CASSQAGSSYNEQFF. The DNA for the CDR3 is TGCGCCAGCAGCCAAGCGGGGAGCTCCTACAATGAGCAGTTCTTC.

V and J are TRBV12-3 or TRBV12-4 and TRBJ2-5; TRBD1 matches 9 bases. The CDR3 sequence is 14 residues long. Germline trimming cut 4 bases from V and 4 bases from J; bases unmatched to any gene: 4. CDR3 in DNA: TGTGCCAGCAGTTCCGACAGGGGGATAGAGACCCAGTACTTC. This encodes CASSSDRGIETQYF.

This chain uses TRBV13 with TRBJ2-1; 10 bases are shared with TRBD2. This CDR3 spans 15 amino acids. With V trimmed by 8 bases and J by 2 bases, 6 bases remained unmatched. Looked up from germline, CDR1 is PRHDT and CDR2 is FYEKMQ (reference sequence). The CDR3 DNA follows: TGTGCCAGCGTTACTAGCGGGAACCCCTACAATGAGCAGTTCTTC. It is translated as CASVTSGNPYNEQFF.

The V and J genes are TRBV10-3 and TRBJ1-2; a possible D gene is TRBD1 (5 bases). V was cut by 7 bases and J by 4 bases, with 13 bases left in between. CDR3 length: 13 residues. Germline values: CDR1 ENHRY, CDR2 SYGVKD. The CDR3 reads CAINRGVGYGYTF. CDR3 coding DNA: TGTGCCATCAATCGGGGCGTAGGCTATGGCTACACCTTC.

The gene calls are TRBV4-2 and TRBJ2-3, with TRBD2 identical over 10 bases. V lost 1 base to trimming and J lost 7 bases; unmatched junction nucleotides: 8. The CDR3 has 16 amino acids. CDR1 LGHNA and CDR2 YNFKEQ come from the germline V gene. CDR3 sequence (DNA): TGTGCCAGCAGCCAAGGGACTAGCGGAAAGGCGAATACGCAGTATTTT. It is translated as CASSQGTSGKANTQYF.

The chain recombines TRBV2 with TRBJ2-5, with D uncertain. V was pared by 3 bases and J by 5 bases, with 13 bases between. The CDR3 totals 14 residues. CDR1 SNHLY and CDR2 FYNNEI come from the germline V gene. The CDR3 sequence: CASSESWATETQYF. The CDR3 coding sequence is TGTGCCAGCAGTGAGAGTTGGGCGACGGAGACCCAGTACTTC.

The chain employs TRBV3-1 and TRBJ2-4, with no clear D. This CDR3 is 18 amino acids long. Germline-derived CDR1 and CDR2 are LGHDT and YNNKEL (reference sequence). Trimming stripped 0 bases from V and 1 base from J, with 16 bases between. CDR3: CASSQDLGLRPAKNIQYF. In DNA form, the CDR3 reads TGTGCCAGCAGCCAAGATCTTGGGTTGCGCCCGGCCAAAAACATTCAGTACTTC.

This clonotype was counted only a few times. This chain connects TRBV12-3 or TRBV12-4 to TRBJ2-1; 8 bases match TRBD2. V shed 2 bases and J 10 bases; nucleotides not matched to a gene: 7. The CDR3 is made up of 14 amino acids. The CDR3 DNA reads as TGTGCCAGCAGTTTAAGCGGGGGTGGTGGAGAGCAGTTCTTC. Translated: CASSLSGGGGEQFF.

This clonotype was seen only a few times. The V call is TRBV27, the J call TRBJ2-3; 9 bases match TRBD2. Germline-derived CDR1 and CDR2 are MNHEY and SMNVEV (reference sequence). V gave up 8 bases and J gave up 1 base; unmatched junction bases: 1. The CDR3 extends over 13 amino acids. The CDR3 DNA reads TGTGCCAGCCAGCGGGAGGGCACAGATACGCAGTATTTT. Translated, it gives CASQREGTDTQYF.

This chain connects TRBV20-1 to TRBJ2-3; TRBD2 aligns across 7 bases. V trimming: 5 bases; J trimming: 1 base; junction bases outside the gene matches: 15. The CDR3 has 17 amino acids. Germline lookup yields CDR1 DFQATT and CDR2 SNEGSKA (reference sequence). CDR3 nucleotides: TGCAGTGCTGCAGCAGCTGGCGGGAGAGTCGGCACAGATACGCAGTATTTT. Residues: CSAAAAGGRVGTDTQYF.

This chain links TRBV7-2 with TRBJ2-1, with unresolved D. The V end lost 3 bases, the J end lost 9 bases, and 9 bases lay between the germline ends. Germline values: CDR1 SGHTA, CDR2 FQGNSA. The CDR3 covers 12 residues. CDR3 DNA sequence: TGTGCCAGCAGCTTGGCTTGGGGTGAGCAGTTCTTC. This codes for CASSLAWGEQFF.

The V gene is TRBV20-1, the J gene TRBJ2-1; either TRBD1 or TRBD2 may supply D (6 bases each). The CDR3 runs to 15 residues. The germline gives CDR1 DFQATT, CDR2 SNEGSKA (reference sequence). The V end was cut by 6 bases, the J end by 7 bases, with 22 bases between. The CDR3 DNA follows: TGCAGTGCACTAGCCCGAGTTCAGGGGCGTAATGAGCAGTTCTTC. Residues: CSALARVQGRNEQFF.

The chain recombines TRBV6-1 with TRBJ2-1; 7 bases are shared with TRBD2. J lost 3 bases, V lost 0 bases, and 5 bases had no gene match. The CDR3 is 16 residues long. Germline CDR1 MNHNS, CDR2 SASEGT. This CDR3 is CASSEATGGLYNEQFF. The CDR3 nucleotides read TGTGCCAGCAGTGAAGCAACGGGAGGACTCTACAATGAGCAGTTCTTC.

This chain connects TRBV6-5 to TRBJ2-1; 9 bases agree with TRBD2. Germline V gene sequence: CDR1 MNHEY, CDR2 SVGAGI. The length of the CDR3 is 17 residues. With 0 bases clipped from V and 0 bases from J, the junction kept 3 bases outside the gene matches. CDR3: CASSYSLAGSSYNEQFF. In DNA form, the CDR3 reads TGTGCCAGCAGTTACTCTCTAGCGGGAAGCTCCTACAATGAGCAGTTCTTC.